This paragraph reports one T cell receptor beta chain. Its matching antigen is unknown. Only in-frame clones appear in the TCRdb table, and some are missing; sequencing was by immunoSEQ multiplex PCR. The sample has 170,000 or so clones, roughly 91% seen once. The germline V gene encodes CDR1 SGHDT and CDR2 YYEEEE. V lost 3 bases and J 7 bases, leaving 13 bases between the germline ends. This CDR3 spans 13 amino acids. The source of the sample is a study of T cell responses to AZD1222 COVID-19 vaccine. Study-level results: Receipt of two AZD1222 doses was followed by a rise in Spike-specific TCR breadth and depth. Clonal diversity may have been underestimated, and the donors were mostly white British, with more females than males.

The source of this sequence is an adult who received the MenACWY meningococcal vaccine as a control. V is TRBV5-6 and J is TRBJ1-2; D possibly corresponds to TRBD1 (5 bases). This sample comprised peripheral blood, obtained 28 days after the second dose of the MenACWY control vaccine. CDR3: CASSSGGRRGYTF. CDR3 bases: TGTGCCAGCAGCTCGGGGGGGAGACGTGGCTACACCTTC.